This T cell receptor beta chain was obtained from a study of CD8 T cells in ankylosing spondylitis. Each CDR3 protein is one row after TCRdb ran MiXCR on the 5' RACE reads. Of a few hundred thousand distinct CDR3 sequences detected, approximately 7.3% appear once; the ten largest clones hold approximately 15%. The CDR3 is 13 residues long. The V end was cut by 7 bases, the J end by 4 bases, with 12 bases between. Germline V CDR1 and CDR2: SEHNR, FQNEAQ (reference sequence). Study conclusions and caveats: The study identified a TCR beta motif of under ten highly homologous variants that appeared characteristic of ankylosing spondylitis blood. Prior work had noted some motif variants in reactive arthritis blood and synovial fluid.

Of note for this clonotype: The antigen remains undetermined.

The receptor was isolated from a male donor with ankylosing spondylitis. The rearrangement joins TRBV7-9 to TRBJ2-3; a possible D gene is TRBD2 (7 bases). The sequenced sample consisted of blood, either unsorted or a sorted T cell fraction (not recorded which). DNA of the CDR3: TGTGCCAGCACCACGGGGGGCCCAGATACGCAGTATTTT. Its translation is CASTTGGPDTQYF.